These 27 T cell receptor beta chains were sequenced from one sample in a study of read filtering for tumor transcriptome and immune sequencing. Molecular barcoded adaptors covering alpha/delta and beta/gamma chains were used on 400 ng RNA. TCRdb independently ran MiXCR on the reads; one entry per CDR3 protein. The sample carries around 31,000 distinct CDR3 sequences, 15% to 20% recorded once. Sequences were obtained from a population of CD138-negative cells sorted from bone marrow. The receptors were sampled from a donor aged 40 or over with multiple myeloma.

About this clonotype itself: A much bigger clone sits one base away, suggesting this may be a read error. The rearrangement links TRBV20-1 to TRBJ1-1, with TRBD1 identical over 11 bases. The CDR3 consists of 15 residues. Germline V gene sequence: CDR1 DFQATT, CDR2 SNEGSKA (reference sequence). The CDR3 spells CSVDRDRGLNTEASF. In nucleotides, the CDR3 is TGCAGTGTTGACCGGGACAGGGGGTTGAACACTGAAGCTTCCTTT.

As for this clonotype: This likely traces to a read error, being one base from a far larger clone. CDR3 loop: CASSQDPAGSSADTQYF. The CDR3 coding sequence is TGTGCCAGCAGCCAAGATCCAGCGGGGTCTAGCGCAGATACGCAGTATTTT. The rearrangement links TRBV14 to TRBJ1-4; 7 positions match TRBD2. Gene TRBJ2-3 matches the end of the DNA better, so the J call may be wrong. The germline gives CDR1 SGHDN, CDR2 FVKESK. The CDR3 contains 17 residues.

V is TRBV30 and J is TRBJ2-3; 8 bases align to TRBD1. Germline V CDR1 and CDR2: GTSNPN, SVGIG (reference sequence). The CDR3 sequence is 13 residues long. V dropped 7 bases and J dropped 1; count of bases not matched to a gene: 4. CDR3 region: CASETGGTDTQYF. CDR3 in DNA: TGTGCCTCCGAGACAGGGGGCACAGATACGCAGTATTTT.

This clonotype was counted many times. V gene TRBV7-2 combines with J gene TRBJ2-3; 11 bases are shared with TRBD2. Germline CDR1 reads SGHTA; CDR2 reads FQGNSA. The CDR3 spans 15 residues. V gave up 5 bases and J gave up 5 bases; unmatched junction bases: 6. The CDR3 loop reads CASSQLAGAIDTQYF. The DNA for the CDR3 is TGTGCCAGCAGCCAACTAGCGGGAGCGATAGATACGCAGTATTTT.

This clonotype is labeled as medium-sized. The rearrangement joins TRBV2 to TRBJ2-1; 9 positions match TRBD2. Germline CDR1 reads SNHLY; CDR2 reads FYNNEI. The CDR3 has 13 amino acids. The J segment lost 4 bases and the V segment lost 11 bases, leaving 6 bases of the junction unmatched. CDR3: CARGGAEYNEQFF. CDR3 nucleotides: TGTGCCCGCGGGGGGGCGGAATACAATGAGCAGTTCTTC.

This clonotype has just a few counts. This sequence may be a read error, since a much larger clone differs from it by one base. The rearrangement uses TRBV20-1 and TRBJ2-7; TRBD2 matches 8 bases. Germline V gives CDR1 DFQATT, CDR2 SNEGSKA (reference sequence). V shed 3 bases and J 3 bases; nucleotides not matched to a gene: 13. The CDR3 runs 16 residues. The CDR3 is CSARPPALAVFYEQYF. For the CDR3, the DNA is TGCAGTGCTAGGCCCCCCGCACTAGCGGTTTTCTACGAGCAGTACTTC.

Ten or more counts support this clonotype. The chain carries TRBV24-1 and TRBJ2-3; D is uncertain. CDR3 length: 14 amino acids. The germline V and J ends were trimmed by 1 base and 2 bases, with 6 bases remaining between them. Germline CDR1 KGHDR, CDR2 SFDVKD. CDR3 coding DNA: TGTGCCACCAGTGATTTTGGGATCACAGATACGCAGTATTTT. This gives the protein CATSDFGITDTQYF.

This clonotype was seen ten or more times. CDR3 protein: CASTLRGMNTEAFF. CDR3 nucleotides: TGTGCCAGCACACTAAGGGGAATGAACACTGAAGCTTTCTTT. The chain carries TRBV12-3 or TRBV12-4 and TRBJ1-1, with TRBD1 as a possible D gene (5 bases). This CDR3 is built from 14 residues. V lost 7 bases and J 0 bases, leaving 12 bases between the germline ends.

This clonotype was counted many times. The genes are TRBV12-3 or TRBV12-4 and TRBJ2-3, with 9 bases fitting TRBD1. V lost 4 bases to trimming and J lost 9 bases; unmatched junction nucleotides: 8. The CDR3 covers 14 residues. CDR3 residues: CASSSGQGRATQYF. The CDR3 DNA follows: TGTGCCAGCAGTTCGGGACAGGGAAGGGCCACGCAGTATTTT.

This clonotype was seen repeatedly, ten times or more. V and J are TRBV7-9 and TRBJ2-2; D is possibly TRBD1 (5 bases). The CDR3 sequence is 15 residues long. Trimming took 5 bases from V and 4 from J, leaving 14 bases between them. Germline V gene data show CDR1 as SEHNR and CDR2 as FQNEAQ (reference sequence). This CDR3 reads CASSPPLGRTGELFF. CDR3 coding DNA: TGTGCCAGCAGCCCTCCGTTGGGGCGCACCGGGGAGCTGTTTTTT.

This clonotype was seen repeatedly, ten times or more. The CDR3 loop reads CASTPGSSGANVLTF. The DNA of the CDR3 is TGCGCCAGCACCCCCGGGAGCTCTGGGGCCAACGTCCTGACTTTC. The chain couples TRBV5-1 to TRBJ2-6, with D perhaps matching TRBD2 (6 bases). Trimming stripped 6 bases from V and 0 bases from J, with 10 bases between. The germline gives CDR1 SGHRS, CDR2 YFSETQ. The CDR3 length is 15 residues.

About this clonotype: The junction departs from germline at one end; a sequencing error may be responsible. This chain joins TRBV12-5 and TRBJ2-5, with 14 bases fitting TRBD2. Germline V CDR1 and CDR2: LGHNT, FRNRAP. The CDR3 contains 21 residues. CDR3 sequence reads: CDSGPRDRSGTSGSKEETQYF. DNA of the CDR3: TGTGATAGTGGTCCGAGGGACCGATCTGGGACTAGCGGGAGTAAGGAAGAGACCCAGTACTTC.

The chain combines TRBV7-2 with TRBJ2-7; 11 positions agree with TRBD2. In germline, CDR1 is SGHTA, CDR2 FQGNSA. V was clipped by 6 bases and J by 2 bases; unmatched bases: 12. The CDR3 spans 17 residues. CDR3 in amino acids: CASRLGLAAFRAYEQYF. The CDR3 DNA sequence: TGTGCCAGCAGATTGGGACTAGCGGCTTTTAGGGCCTACGAGCAGTACTTC.

In this sample, this clonotype turned up many times. The rearrangement links TRBV11-3 to TRBJ2-2; D unclear. The V gene lost 1 base and the J gene lost 8 bases, with 5 bases spanning the gap. The CDR3 has 12 amino acids. Germline CDR1 reads SGHNT; CDR2 reads YENEEA. Here the CDR3 DNA reads TGTGCCAGCAGCTTAGGTTCTGGGGAGCTGTTTTTT. Protein product: CASSLGSGELFF.

There are many counts of this clonotype. In DNA, the CDR3 is TGTGCCACCAGAGCAACTAATGAAAAACTGTTTTTT. This encodes CATRATNEKLFF. This chain uses TRBV12-3 or TRBV12-4 with TRBJ1-4; D is undetermined. V was shortened by 10 bases and J by 0 bases, with 6 bases between the two germline ends. The CDR3 totals 12 residues.

This chain links TRBV28 with TRBJ2-1, with unresolved D. CDR3 length: 13 residues. Between the trimmed V and J ends, which lost 6 bases and 0 bases, there was a span of 6 bases. Germline V gene sequence: CDR1 MDHEN, CDR2 SYDVKM. CDR3 bases: TGTGCCAGCAGAGACCCCTCCTACAATGAGCAGTTCTTC. It translates to CASRDPSYNEQFF.

Concerning this clonotype: A read error may be the cause here, since a much bigger clone is one base away. The gene calls are TRBV20-1 and TRBJ1-2; the D is unclear. V lost 4 bases to trimming and J lost 4 bases, with 10 bases between them. CDR3 size: 12 residues. Germline V gives CDR1 DFQATT, CDR2 SNEGSKA (reference sequence). As DNA, the CDR3 is TGCAGTGCTATAGCAGCTAGCTATGGCTACACCTTC. Residues: CSAIAASYGYTF.

This clonotype has at least ten counts. The V call is TRBV7-6, the J call TRBJ1-2, with a weak D call TRBD1 (6 bases). The CDR3 loop spans 14 amino acids. CDR1 and CDR2 from the germline V gene are SGHVS and FNYEAQ. V was pared by 2 bases and J by 6 bases, with 13 bases between. CDR3: CASSLSQGRNGYTF. The DNA of the CDR3 is TGTGCCAGCAGCTTATCACAGGGACGAAATGGCTACACCTTC.

The chain recombines TRBV20-1 with TRBJ2-1, with D unresolved. The germline V gene encodes CDR1 DFQATT and CDR2 SNEGSKA (reference sequence). The CDR3 totals 15 residues. The ends were cut back, 8 bases at V and 10 bases at J, with 27 bases in the middle. The CDR3 region is CSPYTTQPLVVEQFF. The CDR3 coding sequence is TGCAGTCCGTATACTACCCAGCCTCTTGTAGTCGAGCAGTTCTTC.

There are many counts of this clonotype. The chain employs TRBV9 and TRBJ2-7; D gene unclear. This CDR3 has 14 amino acids. Germline CDR1 and CDR2: SGDLS and YYNGEE. V dropped 4 bases and J dropped 0 bases, with 11 bases sitting between them. As DNA, the CDR3 is TGTGCCAGCAGCCCCTTTTACCGCTCCTACGAGCAGTACTTC. Its protein is CASSPFYRSYEQYF.

This clonotype was observed at least ten times. This sequence joins TRBV5-1 and TRBJ2-7; a possible D gene is TRBD1 (6 bases). Trimming pared 0 bases from V and 3 bases from J, leaving 10 bases between. This CDR3 comprises 14 residues. Germline CDR1 SGHRS, CDR2 YFSETQ. In DNA, the CDR3 is TGCGCCAGCAGCTTGGACAGGGAAGACTACGAGCAGTACTTC. Protein: CASSLDREDYEQYF.

The chain carries TRBV11-3 and TRBJ2-3, with TRBD2 matching over 7 bases. Germline V gene lookup returns CDR1 SGHNT and CDR2 YENEEA. This CDR3 contains 16 residues. The V segment lost 5 bases and the J segment 2 bases; nucleotides outside the gene matches: 10. CDR3 in amino acids: CASSGLKRGVTDTQYF. DNA of the CDR3: TGTGCCAGCAGCGGGCTGAAGCGGGGAGTCACAGATACGCAGTATTTT. Complete variable domain (other parts from reference TRBV11-3 and TRBJ2-3): EAGVVQSPRYKIIEKKQPVAFWCNPISGHNTLYWYLQNLGQGPELLIRYENEEAVDDSQLPKDRFSAERLKGVDSTLKIQPAELGDSAVYLCASSGLKRGVTDTQYFGPGTRLTVL.

Of note for this clonotype: One junction end does not reproduce the germline sequence, and a read error may be involved. The CDR3 DNA sequence: TGCGCCAGCAGTGAGTCGCCGCCAACTGTAGCTTTCTTT. It is translated as CASSESPPTVAFF. The chain carries TRBV10-2 and TRBJ1-1, with D unclear. This CDR3 has 13 residues. Germline V gene data show CDR1 as WSHSY and CDR2 as SAAADI.

By proportion, this clonotype is medium-sized. The chain links TRBV28 to TRBJ2-7; either TRBD1 or TRBD2 may supply D (5 bases each). The CDR3 totals 13 residues. V was shortened by 3 bases and J by 2 bases, with 8 bases between the two germline ends. CDR1 MDHEN and CDR2 SYDVKM come from the germline V gene. The CDR3 spells CASSLGPTYEQYF. The CDR3 bases are TGTGCCAGCAGTTTGGGACCCACCTACGAGCAGTACTTC.

The chain combines TRBV20-1 with TRBJ2-1, with D perhaps assigned TRBD1 or TRBD2 (5 bases each). This CDR3 contains 12 residues. Germline V gene lookup returns CDR1 DFQATT and CDR2 SNEGSKA (reference sequence). V gave up 6 bases and J gave up 8 bases, with 14 bases separating them. This CDR3 is CSAGLGRDEQFF. DNA for the CDR3: TGCAGTGCCGGATTGGGACGGGATGAGCAGTTCTTC.

Turning to this clonotype: A single base separates this from a much larger clone, so it may be a read error. V is TRBV25-1 and J is TRBJ1-5; D not certain. Looked up from germline, CDR1 is MGHDK and CDR2 is SYGVNS. V was trimmed by 0 bases and J by 7 bases, leaving 10 bases between them. CDR3 length equals 14 residues. The CDR3 nucleotides read TGTGCCAGCAGTGAATACGCGGGAGTGCAGCCCCAGCATTTT. Its protein product is CASSEYAGVQPQHF.

This clonotype came up many times. This rearrangement joins TRBV28 to TRBJ2-5; D is ambiguous. Germline-derived CDR1 and CDR2 are MDHEN and SYDVKM. CDR3 length: 12 residues. V lost 4 bases and J 4 bases, leaving 7 bases between the germline ends. DNA of the CDR3: TGTGCCAGCAGTTCTAGTTTAGAGACCCAGTACTTC. Protein product: CASSSSLETQYF. Complete variable domain (other parts from reference TRBV28 and TRBJ2-5): DVKVTQSSRYLVKRTGEKVFLECVQDMDHENMFWYRQDPGLGLRLIYFSYDVKMKEKGDIPEGYSVSREKKERFSLILESASTNQTSMYLCASSSSLETQYFGPGTRLLVL.